The sequence of this T cell receptor (beta chain) was determined in a study of glioma-infiltrating T cells. TCR alpha and beta CDR3 regions were amplified from RNA using iRepertoire nested multiplex PCR. TCRdb reprocessed the multiplex PCR reads with MiXCR, giving one entry per CDR3 protein. The data hold around 390,000 distinct CDR3 sequences, with about two fifths observed a single time. Germline loops: CDR1 LGHNA, CDR2 YSLEER. V dropped 3 bases and J dropped 2 bases, with 7 bases sitting between them. The CDR3 totals 13 residues. Note on this clonotype: Its antigen is not identified. The CDR3 ends on some other residue instead of the conserved phenylalanine or tryptophan, so this is likely a read error.

General study results and limits: A blood CDR3 motif signature was depleted in highly divergent patients.

This clonotype was obtained from a human donor with low-grade glioma or glioblastoma, undergoing nonglioma brain surgery, or in good health (not recorded which). Sequenced sample: glioma tissue, nonneoplastic brain tissue, or PBMCs (not recorded which). The chain uses TRBV4-3 and TRBJ1-2; D gene uncertain. The CDR3 loop is CASSHSQNYGYTL. Written as DNA, the CDR3 is TGCGCCAGCAGCCACTCACAGAACTATGGCTACACCCTC.